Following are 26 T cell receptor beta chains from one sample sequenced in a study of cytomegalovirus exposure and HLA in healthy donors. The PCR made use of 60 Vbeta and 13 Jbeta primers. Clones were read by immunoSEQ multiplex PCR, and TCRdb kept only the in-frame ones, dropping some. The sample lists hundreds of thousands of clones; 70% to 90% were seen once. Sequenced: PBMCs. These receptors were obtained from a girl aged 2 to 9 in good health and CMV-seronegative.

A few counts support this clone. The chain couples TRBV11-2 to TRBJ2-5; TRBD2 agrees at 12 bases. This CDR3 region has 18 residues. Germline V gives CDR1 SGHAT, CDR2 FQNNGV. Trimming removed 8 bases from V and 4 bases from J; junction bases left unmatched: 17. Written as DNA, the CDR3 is TGTGCCAGCGGTACCCGCCACCGGGCTAGCGGGAGGGGAGAGACCCAGTACTTC. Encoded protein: CASGTRHRASGRGETQYF.

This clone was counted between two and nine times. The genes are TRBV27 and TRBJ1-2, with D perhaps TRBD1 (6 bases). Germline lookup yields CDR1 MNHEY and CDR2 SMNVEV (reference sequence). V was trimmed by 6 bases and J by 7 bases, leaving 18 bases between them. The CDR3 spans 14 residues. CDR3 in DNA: TGTGCCAGCAGCCAAGTGGGGGCCCCCGGTGGCTACACCTTC. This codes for CASSQVGAPGGYTF.

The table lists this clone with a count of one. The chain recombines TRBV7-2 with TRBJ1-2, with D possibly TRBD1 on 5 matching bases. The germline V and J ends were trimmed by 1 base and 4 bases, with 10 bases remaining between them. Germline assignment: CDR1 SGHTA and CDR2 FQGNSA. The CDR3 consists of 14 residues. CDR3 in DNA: TGTGCCAGCAGCTTAGACGACAGCCGCTATGGCTACACCTTC. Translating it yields CASSLDDSRYGYTF. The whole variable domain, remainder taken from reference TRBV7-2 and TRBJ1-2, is GAGVSQSPSNKVTEKGKDVELRCDPISGHTALYWYRQSLGQGLEFLIYFQGNSAPDKSGLPSDRFSAERTGGSVSTLTIQRTQQEDSAVYLCASSLDDSRYGYTFGSGTRLTVV.

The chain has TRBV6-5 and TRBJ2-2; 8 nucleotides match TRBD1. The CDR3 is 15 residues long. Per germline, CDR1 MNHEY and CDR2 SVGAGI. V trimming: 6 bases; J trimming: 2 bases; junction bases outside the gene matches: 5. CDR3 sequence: CASRNQGANTGELFF. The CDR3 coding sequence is TGTGCCAGCAGGAACCAGGGGGCAAACACCGGGGAGCTGTTTTTT.

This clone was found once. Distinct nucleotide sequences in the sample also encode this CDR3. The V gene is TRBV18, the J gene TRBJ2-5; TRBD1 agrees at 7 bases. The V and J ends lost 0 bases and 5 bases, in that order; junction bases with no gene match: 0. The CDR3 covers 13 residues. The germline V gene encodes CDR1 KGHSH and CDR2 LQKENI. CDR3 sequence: CASSPPQGETQYF. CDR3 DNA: TGTGCCAGCTCACCACCACAGGGGGAGACCCAGTACTTC.

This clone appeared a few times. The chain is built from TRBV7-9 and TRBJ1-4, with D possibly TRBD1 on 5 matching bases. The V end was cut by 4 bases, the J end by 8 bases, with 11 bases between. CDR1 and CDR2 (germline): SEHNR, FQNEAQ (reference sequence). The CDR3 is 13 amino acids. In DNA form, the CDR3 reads TGTGCCAGCAGCTGGGACCGGGGGGAAAAACTGTTTTTT. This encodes CASSWDRGEKLFF.

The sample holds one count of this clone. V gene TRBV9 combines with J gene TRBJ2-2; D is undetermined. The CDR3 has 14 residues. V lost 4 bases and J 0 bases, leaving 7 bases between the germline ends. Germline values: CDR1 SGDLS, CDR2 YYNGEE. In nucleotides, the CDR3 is TGTGCCAGCAGCCTCGTCTCGAACACCGGGGAGCTGTTTTTT. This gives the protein CASSLVSNTGELFF.

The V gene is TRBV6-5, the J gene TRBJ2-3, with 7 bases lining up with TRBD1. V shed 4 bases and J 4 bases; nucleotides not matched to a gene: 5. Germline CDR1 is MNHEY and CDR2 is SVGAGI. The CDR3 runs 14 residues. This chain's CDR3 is CASSSRTGPDTQYF. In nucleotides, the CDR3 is TGTGCCAGCAGTTCCCGGACAGGCCCAGATACGCAGTATTTT.

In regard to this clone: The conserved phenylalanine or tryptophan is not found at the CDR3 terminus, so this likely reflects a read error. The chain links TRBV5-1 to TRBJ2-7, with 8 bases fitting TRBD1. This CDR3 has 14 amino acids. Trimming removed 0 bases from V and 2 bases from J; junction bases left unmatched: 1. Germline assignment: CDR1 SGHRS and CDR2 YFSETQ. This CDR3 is CASSLVGQAYEQYL. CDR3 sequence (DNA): TGCGCCAGCAGCTTGGTGGGACAGGCCTACGAGCAGTACCTC.

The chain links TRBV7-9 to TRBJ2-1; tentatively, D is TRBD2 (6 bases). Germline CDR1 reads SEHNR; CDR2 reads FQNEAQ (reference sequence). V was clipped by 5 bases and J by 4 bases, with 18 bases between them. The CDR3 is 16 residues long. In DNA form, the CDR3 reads TGTGCCAGCAGCCCAGCGGAGGGCCCAGGTTACAATGAGCAGTTCTTC. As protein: CASSPAEGPGYNEQFF.

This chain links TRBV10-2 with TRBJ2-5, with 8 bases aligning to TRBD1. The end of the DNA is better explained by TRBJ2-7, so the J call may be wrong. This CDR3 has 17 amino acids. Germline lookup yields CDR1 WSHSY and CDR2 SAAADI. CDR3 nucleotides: TGCGCCACCAACTATCCGCGAATGGACAGGGAAGAAGACGAGCAGTACTTC. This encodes CATNYPRMDREEDEQYF.

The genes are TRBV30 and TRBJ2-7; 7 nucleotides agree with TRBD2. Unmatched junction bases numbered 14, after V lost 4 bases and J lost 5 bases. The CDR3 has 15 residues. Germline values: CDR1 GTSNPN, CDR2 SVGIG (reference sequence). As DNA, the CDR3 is TGTGCCTGGATCAGCATGTCCGGGACTAACAACGAGCAGTACTTC. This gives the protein CAWISMSGTNNEQYF.

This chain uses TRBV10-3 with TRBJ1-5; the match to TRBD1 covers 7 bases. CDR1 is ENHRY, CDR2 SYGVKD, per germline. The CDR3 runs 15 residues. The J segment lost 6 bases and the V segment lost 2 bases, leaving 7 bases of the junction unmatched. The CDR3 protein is CAISERQGEGQPQHF. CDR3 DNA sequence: TGTGCCATCAGTGAGAGACAGGGAGAAGGTCAGCCCCAGCATTTT.

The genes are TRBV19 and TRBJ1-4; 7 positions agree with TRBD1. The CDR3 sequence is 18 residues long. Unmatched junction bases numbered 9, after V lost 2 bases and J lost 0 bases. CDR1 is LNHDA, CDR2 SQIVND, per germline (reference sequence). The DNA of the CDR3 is TGTGCCAGTAGTATAAAGAAGGGACAGCCTGCAACTAATGAAAAACTGTTTTTT. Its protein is CASSIKKGQPATNEKLFF.

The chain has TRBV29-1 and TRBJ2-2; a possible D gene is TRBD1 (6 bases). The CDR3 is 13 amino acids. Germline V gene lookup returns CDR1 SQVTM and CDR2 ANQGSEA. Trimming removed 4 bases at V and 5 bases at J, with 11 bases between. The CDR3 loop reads CSVVQGPTGELFF. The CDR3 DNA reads TGCAGCGTTGTCCAGGGGCCAACCGGGGAGCTGTTTTTT.

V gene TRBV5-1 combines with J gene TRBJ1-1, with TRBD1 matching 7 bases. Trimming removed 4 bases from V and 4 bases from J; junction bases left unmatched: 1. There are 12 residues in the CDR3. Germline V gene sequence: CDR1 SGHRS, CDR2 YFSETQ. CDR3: CASSRDSTEAFF. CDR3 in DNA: TGCGCCAGCAGCCGGGACAGCACTGAAGCTTTCTTT.

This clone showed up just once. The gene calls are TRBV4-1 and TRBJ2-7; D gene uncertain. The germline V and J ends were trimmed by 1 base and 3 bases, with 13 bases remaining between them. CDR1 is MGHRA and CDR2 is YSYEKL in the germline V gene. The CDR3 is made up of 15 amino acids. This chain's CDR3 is CASSQVGYPDYEQYF. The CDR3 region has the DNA TGCGCCAGCAGCCAAGTCGGGTATCCTGACTACGAGCAGTACTTC.

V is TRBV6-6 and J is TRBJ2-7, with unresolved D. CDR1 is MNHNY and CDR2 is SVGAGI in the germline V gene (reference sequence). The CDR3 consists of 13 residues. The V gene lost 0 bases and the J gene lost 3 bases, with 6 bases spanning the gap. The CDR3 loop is CASSYSSLYEQYF. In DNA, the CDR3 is TGTGCCAGCAGTTACTCGAGCCTCTACGAGCAGTACTTC.

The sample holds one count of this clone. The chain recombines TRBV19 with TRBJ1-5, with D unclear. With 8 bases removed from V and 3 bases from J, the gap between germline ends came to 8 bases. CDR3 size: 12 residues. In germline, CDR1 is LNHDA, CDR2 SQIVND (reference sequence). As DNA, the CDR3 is TGTGCCAGTTACAGTGCCAATCAGCCCCAGCATTTT. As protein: CASYSANQPQHF.

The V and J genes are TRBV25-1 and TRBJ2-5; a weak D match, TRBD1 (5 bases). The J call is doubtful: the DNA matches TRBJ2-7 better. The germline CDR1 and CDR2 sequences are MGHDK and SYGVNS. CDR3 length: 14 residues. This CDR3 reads CASSDNRMLYEQYF. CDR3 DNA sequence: TGTGCCAGCAGTGATAACAGGATGTTGTACGAGCAGTACTTC.

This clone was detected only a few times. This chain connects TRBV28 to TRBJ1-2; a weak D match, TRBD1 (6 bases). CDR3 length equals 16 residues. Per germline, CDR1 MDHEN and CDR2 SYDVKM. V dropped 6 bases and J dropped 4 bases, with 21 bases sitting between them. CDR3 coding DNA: TGTGCCAGCAGCGAAGCGGGGCAGGGGCCCCTCTATGGCTACACCTTC. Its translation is CASSEAGQGPLYGYTF.

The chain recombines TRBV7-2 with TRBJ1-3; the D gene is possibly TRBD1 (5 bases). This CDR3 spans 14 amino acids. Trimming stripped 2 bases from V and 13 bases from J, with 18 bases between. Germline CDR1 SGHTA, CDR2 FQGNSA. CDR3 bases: TGTGCCAGCAGCTTAACGGATTTGGGGCCAACAATATATTTT. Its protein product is CASSLTDLGPTIYF.

The CDR3 spells CASRSSYEQYF. CDR3 in DNA: TGTGCCTCAAGGAGCTCCTACGAGCAGTACTTC. The chain uses TRBV10-3 and TRBJ2-7; D is unresolved. CDR3 length equals 11 residues. Germline V gene data show CDR1 as ENHRY and CDR2 as SYGVKD. V was pared by 11 bases and J by 0 bases, with 8 bases between.

CDR3 loop: CASSTPPGENTQYF. The CDR3 coding sequence is TGTGCCAGCAGCACCCCACCGGGGGAAAATACGCAGTATTTT. The chain carries TRBV7-8 and TRBJ2-3; TRBD2 is a possible D gene (6 bases). Germline V gives CDR1 SGHVS, CDR2 FQNEAQ. Trimming stripped 5 bases from V and 7 bases from J, with 16 bases between. This CDR3 contains 14 residues.

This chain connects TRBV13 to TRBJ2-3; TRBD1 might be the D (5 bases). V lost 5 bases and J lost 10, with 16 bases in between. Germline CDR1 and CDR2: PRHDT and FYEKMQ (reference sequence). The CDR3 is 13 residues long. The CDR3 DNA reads TGTGCCAGCAGCGCCCTCAGGGAAATTGCGCAGTATTTT. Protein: CASSALREIAQYF. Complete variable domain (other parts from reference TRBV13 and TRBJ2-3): AAGVIQSPRHLIKEKRETATLKCYPIPRHDTVYWYQQGPGQDPQFLISFYEKMQSDKGSIPDRFSAQQFSDYHSELNMSSLELGDSALYFCASSALREIAQYFGPGTRLTVL.

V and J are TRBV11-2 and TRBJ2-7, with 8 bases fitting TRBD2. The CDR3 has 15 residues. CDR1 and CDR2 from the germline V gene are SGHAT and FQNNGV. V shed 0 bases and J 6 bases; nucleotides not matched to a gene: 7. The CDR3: CASSLDYGGAAEQYF. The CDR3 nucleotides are TGTGCCAGCAGCTTAGACTACGGGGGGGCCGCCGAGCAGTACTTC.